The 12 T cell receptor beta chains in this list originate from one sample, sequenced in a study of blood T cell repertoires in COVID-19. The assay was immunoSEQ multiplex PCR, and TCRdb's table has in-frame clones only and misses some. The top ten clones hold 10% of a sample with more than 300,000 clones, around 87% of them seen once. Material for sequencing was peripheral blood. The origin of the receptors is a woman aged 30 to 39 with COVID-19, enrolled during active disease.

The V and J genes are TRBV5-4 and TRBJ2-7; 10 nucleotides match TRBD1. Trimming removed 4 bases from V and 6 bases from J; junction bases left unmatched: 4. The CDR3 sequence is 13 residues long. Per the germline V gene, CDR1 is SGHNT and CDR2 is YYREEE (reference sequence). DNA for the CDR3: TGTGCCAGCAGCCCGGGACAGGGGACCGAGCAGTACTTC. Protein: CASSPGQGTEQYF. The full variable domain, rest sourced from reference TRBV5-4 and TRBJ2-7, is ETGVTQSPTHLIKTRGQQVTLRCSSQSGHNTVSWYQQALGQGPQFIFQYYREEENGRGNFPPRFSGLQFPNYSSELNVNALELDDSALYLCASSPGQGTEQYFGPGTRLTVT.

The V and J genes are TRBV2 and TRBJ1-2, with D possibly TRBD1 on 5 matching bases. V lost 0 bases, J lost 8 bases, and 13 bases lay in between. CDR3 length: 14 residues. Germline V gene lookup returns CDR1 SNHLY and CDR2 FYNNEI. The CDR3 coding sequence is TGTGCCAGCAGTGAAGCGACGGGGGACGGGGGCTACACCTTC. It yields the protein CASSEATGDGGYTF.

V and J are TRBV19 and TRBJ2-1, with 8 bases fitting TRBD1. The CDR3 is 14 amino acids. The germline gives CDR1 LNHDA, CDR2 SQIVND (reference sequence). V was pared by 6 bases and J by 4 bases, with 5 bases of the junction left unmatched. The CDR3 is CASRSDREYNEQFF. Written as DNA, the CDR3 is TGTGCCAGTAGGTCGGACAGGGAATACAATGAGCAGTTCTTC.

The genes are TRBV5-4 and TRBJ2-3, with TRBD1 matching 7 bases. Germline CDR1 and CDR2: SGHNT and YYREEE (reference sequence). This CDR3 is 15 amino acids long. V dropped 5 bases and J dropped 2; count of bases not matched to a gene: 8. The CDR3 DNA is TGTGCCAGCAGTTCCCGACAGGGTGACACAGATACGCAGTATTTT. This sequence encodes CASSSRQGDTDTQYF.

This chain links TRBV30 with TRBJ2-1, with TRBD2 matching over 12 bases. The CDR3 totals 20 residues. Germline CDR1 reads GTSNPN; CDR2 reads SVGIG (reference sequence). Trimming took 3 bases from V and 9 from J; bases not matched to a gene: 24. DNA of the CDR3: TGTGCCTGGAGCCCAATGGGACAGGGCCTGACTAGCGGGAGAGACGGTGAGCAGTTCTTC. This sequence encodes CAWSPMGQGLTSGRDGEQFF.

This rearrangement joins TRBV24-1 to TRBJ1-5; no definite D call. V lost 6 bases and J lost 0, with 8 bases in between. CDR1 and CDR2 (germline): KGHDR, SFDVKD. There are 14 residues in the CDR3. In nucleotides, the CDR3 is TGTGCCACCAGTTCTCAGGATAGCAATCAGCCCCAGCATTTT. Protein sequence: CATSSQDSNQPQHF.

The chain joins TRBV4-1 to TRBJ2-7; 10 bases map to TRBD2. The length of the CDR3 is 16 residues. V lost 5 bases, J lost 2 bases, and 9 bases stayed unmatched. Germline CDR1 reads MGHRA; CDR2 reads YSYEKL. The CDR3: CASSSWTSGAAYEQYF. The CDR3 nucleotides are TGCGCCAGCAGCTCTTGGACTAGCGGTGCAGCCTACGAGCAGTACTTC.

This rearrangement joins TRBV3-1 (or the pseudogene TRBV3-2) to TRBJ1-6; D gene unclear. The ends were cut back, 1 base at V and 13 bases at J, with 8 bases in the middle. CDR3 size: 12 residues. Germline V gives CDR1 LGHDT, CDR2 YNNKEL (reference sequence). This chain's CDR3 is CASSQGVKPLHF. CDR3 in DNA: TGTGCCAGCAGCCAAGGAGTGAAGCCCCTCCACTTT.

The table lists this clone with a few counts. V and J are TRBV6-5 and TRBJ2-7; 8 nucleotides agree with TRBD2. V was pared by 2 bases and J by 6 bases, with 6 bases of the junction left unmatched. From germline, CDR1 is MNHEY and CDR2 SVGAGI. This CDR3 is built from 14 residues. CDR3 sequence reads: CASSYDRAGVEQYF. CDR3 DNA sequence: TGTGCCAGCAGTTACGACCGAGCGGGAGTCGAGCAGTACTTC.

The chain joins TRBV15 to TRBJ2-7; 7 bases match TRBD2. J lost 2 bases, V lost 0 bases, and 4 bases had no gene match. This CDR3 comprises 15 residues. Per germline, CDR1 LNHNV and CDR2 YYDKDF (reference sequence). CDR3 sequence: CATSRDLGGPYEQYF. The CDR3 nucleotides are TGTGCCACCAGCAGAGATCTGGGAGGGCCCTACGAGCAGTACTTC.

The chain employs TRBV30 and TRBJ2-5; 8 bases map to TRBD2. V was clipped by 6 bases and J by 5 bases; unmatched bases: 5. Germline assignment: CDR1 GTSNPN and CDR2 SVGIG (reference sequence). The CDR3 spans 12 residues. The CDR3 nucleotides read TGTGCCTGCCGAGCGGGGGCGGAGACCCAGTACTTC. This sequence encodes CACRAGAETQYF.

V usage is TRBV5-6 and J usage is TRBJ1-2; the match to TRBD1 covers 9 bases. The V and J ends lost 4 bases and 4 bases, in that order; junction bases with no gene match: 11. The CDR3 covers 16 residues. Germline CDR1 is SGHDT and CDR2 is YYEEEE. This CDR3 reads CASSPGTGKGSYGYTF. DNA of the CDR3: TGTGCCAGCAGCCCCGGGACAGGGAAAGGGTCCTATGGCTACACCTTC.